The next 21 T cell receptor beta chains were all read from a single sample in a study of T cell changes during pregnancy in multiple sclerosis. Clones were read by immunoSEQ multiplex PCR, and TCRdb kept only the in-frame ones, dropping some. The sample has more than 65,000 clones, roughly 96% seen once; the top ten hold roughly 1.2%. The material was peripheral blood, obtained in the second trimester of pregnancy. The source is a female donor with multiple sclerosis, enrolled in a pregnancy study.

V gene TRBV6-5 combines with J gene TRBJ2-3; D uncertain. The CDR3 consists of 13 residues. The germline V and J ends were trimmed by 7 bases and 2 bases, with 10 bases remaining between them. Looked up from germline, CDR1 is MNHEY and CDR2 is SVGAGI. The CDR3 region is CASTHRATDTQYF. CDR3 nucleotide sequence: TGTGCCAGCACCCACCGCGCCACAGATACGCAGTATTTT.

The gene calls are TRBV6-4 and TRBJ2-2; D remains ambiguous. Germline V CDR1 and CDR2: MRHNA, SNTAGT. The CDR3 runs to 13 residues. Trimming removed 4 bases at V and 6 bases at J, with 9 bases between. The CDR3 here is CASSVSGSGELFF. The CDR3 DNA follows: TGTGCCAGCAGTGTATCAGGCTCCGGGGAGCTGTTTTTT.

The J gene is TRBJ2-1, the V gene TRBV6-1; the match to TRBD1 covers 7 bases. Losses at the gene ends were 2 bases for V and 8 bases for J; bases not matched to a gene: 9. Per the germline V gene, CDR1 is MNHNS and CDR2 is SASEGT. The CDR3 has 15 residues. CDR3: CASSERRQGYDEQFF. The CDR3 nucleotides read TGTGCCAGCAGTGAAAGGAGACAGGGATATGATGAGCAGTTCTTC.

V usage is TRBV5-1 and J usage is TRBJ2-1, with D possibly TRBD2 on 5 matching bases. V gave up 5 bases and J gave up 3 bases, with 6 bases separating them. CDR3 size: 12 residues. Germline CDR1 reads SGHRS; CDR2 reads YFSETQ. Here the CDR3 reads CASRTNYNEQFF. As DNA, the CDR3 is TGCGCCAGCAGGACTAACTACAATGAGCAGTTCTTC.

Of note for this clone: This sample also contains other DNA sequences that code for the same CDR3. The chain links TRBV6-1 to TRBJ1-1, with 8 bases identical to TRBD1. The junction had 4 bases not matched to a gene; V was cut back by 6 bases and J by 4 bases. CDR3 size: 13 residues. Germline V lookup: CDR1 MNHNS, CDR2 SASEGT. The CDR3 here is CASRDRAITEAFF. DNA for the CDR3: TGTGCCAGCAGGGACAGGGCGATCACTGAAGCTTTCTTT.

This clone is a singleton in its sample. This chain joins TRBV12-5 and TRBJ2-3; TRBD2 agrees at 8 bases. J was trimmed by 5 bases and V by 6 bases; bases with no gene match: 13. CDR1 is LGHNT, CDR2 FRNRAP, per germline. The CDR3 extends over 16 amino acids. The CDR3 here is CASGSAGGGRIDTQYF. The CDR3 coding sequence is TGTGCTAGTGGCTCCGCGGGGGGCGGGAGGATAGATACGCAGTATTTT.

The chain has TRBV11-2 and TRBJ2-7; 9 bases agree with TRBD1. Trimming removed 5 bases from V and 4 bases from J; junction bases left unmatched: 6. The CDR3 extends over 14 amino acids. Germline lookup yields CDR1 SGHAT and CDR2 FQNNGV. The DNA of the CDR3 is TGTGCCAGCAGCCTAACGGACAGGGGTTACGAGCAGTACTTC. Translated, it gives CASSLTDRGYEQYF.

The chain couples TRBV7-6 to TRBJ2-3, with 8 nucleotides matching TRBD2. V gave up 4 bases and J gave up 5 bases; unmatched junction bases: 11. The CDR3 totals 16 residues. The V gene's germline CDR1 is SGHVS and CDR2 FNYEAQ. The CDR3 DNA sequence: TGTGCCAGCAGCTCGAAGCGAGGACTAGCCGGAGATACGCAGTATTTT. This gives the protein CASSSKRGLAGDTQYF.

The chain carries TRBV4-3 and TRBJ2-1; TRBD1 aligns across 9 bases. The CDR3 extends over 16 amino acids. Germline V gives CDR1 LGHNA, CDR2 YSLEER. V dropped 4 bases and J dropped 8; count of bases not matched to a gene: 12. The CDR3 is CASSRRTGTGNHEQFF. The CDR3 DNA sequence: TGCGCCAGCAGCCGTAGAACCGGGACAGGGAATCATGAGCAGTTCTTC.

The J gene is TRBJ2-6, the V gene TRBV6-5; possible D gene TRBD1, 6 bases. Trimming cost V 2 bases and J 2 bases, with 7 bases left between them. Germline loops: CDR1 MNHEY, CDR2 SVGAGI. There are 15 residues in the CDR3. The CDR3 loop reads CASSYEGAGANVLTF. CDR3 nucleotide sequence: TGTGCCAGCAGTTACGAGGGGGCTGGGGCCAACGTCCTGACTTTC.

The V gene is TRBV27, the J gene TRBJ2-1; the D gene is possibly TRBD2 (6 bases). Per the germline V gene, CDR1 is MNHEY and CDR2 is SMNVEV (reference sequence). V lost 6 bases, J lost 0 bases, and 12 bases lay in between. There are 15 residues in the CDR3. The CDR3 is CASSRVGGSYNEQFF. DNA for the CDR3: TGTGCCAGCAGCCGAGTGGGGGGCTCCTACAATGAGCAGTTCTTC.

This chain connects TRBV27 to TRBJ1-1; 9 bases map to TRBD1. The CDR3 extends over 14 amino acids. J gave up 3 bases and V 5 bases, and 4 bases lay outside the gene matches. Germline V gene sequence: CDR1 MNHEY, CDR2 SMNVEV (reference sequence). For the CDR3, the DNA is TGTGCCAGCAGTCTCGGACAGGGGTACACTGAAGCTTTCTTT. This sequence encodes CASSLGQGYTEAFF.

The chain uses TRBV7-2 and TRBJ2-2, with TRBD2 matching over 8 bases. The CDR3 is 16 residues long. The V gene end was trimmed by 5 bases and the J gene end by 3 bases; junction bases not matched to a gene: 8. Germline-derived CDR1 and CDR2 are SGHTA and FQGNSA. In DNA form, the CDR3 reads TGTGCCAGCAGCCCGGAGACTAGCGATTACACCGGGGAGCTGTTTTTT. Translated, it gives CASSPETSDYTGELFF.

This clone occurred a few times. This chain links TRBV2 with TRBJ1-1, with D perhaps TRBD1 (6 bases). The V gene lost 2 bases and the J gene lost 5 bases, with 6 bases spanning the gap. The germline V gene has CDR1 SNHLY and CDR2 FYNNEI. This CDR3 comprises 12 residues. The CDR3 spells CASSERGTEAFF. The CDR3 DNA is TGTGCCAGCAGTGAAAGGGGGACTGAAGCTTTCTTT.

The chain uses TRBV18 and TRBJ1-2; D unresolved. The CDR3 is 13 amino acids. The germline CDR1 and CDR2 sequences are KGHSH and LQKENI. The V gene lost 1 base and the J gene lost 4 bases, with 7 bases spanning the gap. The CDR3: CASSPLPSYGYTF. CDR3 nucleotide sequence: TGTGCCAGCTCACCACTCCCATCCTATGGCTACACCTTC.

This clone appeared once. CDR3: CASSLREKLFF. The CDR3, as DNA: TGTGCCAGCAGTTTGAGGGAAAAACTGTTTTTT. The chain carries TRBV28 and TRBJ1-4, with no clear D. Trimming cost V 3 bases and J 8 bases, with 4 bases left between them. The germline V gene encodes CDR1 MDHEN and CDR2 SYDVKM. The CDR3 spans 11 residues.

The V gene is TRBV2, the J gene TRBJ1-1; D ambiguous. V shed 2 bases and J shed 11 bases, with 15 bases lying between them. This CDR3 spans 13 amino acids. Germline V CDR1 and CDR2: SNHLY, FYNNEI. This CDR3 is CASSESALRVAFF. CDR3 DNA sequence: TGTGCCAGCAGTGAAAGTGCCCTGAGGGTGGCTTTCTTT.

This rearrangement joins TRBV28 to TRBJ2-7; TRBD2 agrees at 11 bases. Trimming at V came to 3 bases and at J to 11 bases, leaving 6 bases not matched to a gene. From germline, CDR1 is MDHEN and CDR2 SYDVKM. The CDR3 loop spans 13 amino acids. CDR3 amino acids: CASSFALAGDEYF. Here the CDR3 DNA reads TGTGCCAGCAGTTTTGCACTAGCGGGAGATGAGTACTTC.

This clone was observed a single time. J is TRBJ1-4 and V is TRBV6-6; 8 bases map to TRBD1. The V gene end was trimmed by 6 bases and the J gene end by 7 bases; junction bases not matched to a gene: 10. Germline V gene sequence: CDR1 MNHNY, CDR2 SVGAGI (reference sequence). CDR3 size: 15 residues. As DNA, the CDR3 is TGTGCCAGCAGGCTCGACAGGGGAGGAAGTGAAAAACTGTTTTTT. It yields the protein CASRLDRGGSEKLFF.

This clone was counted a few times. The chain has TRBV11-2 and TRBJ2-2, with a tentative D call TRBD2 (5 bases). Trimming shortened V by 2 bases and J by 7 bases, and 11 bases separated the two germline ends. In germline, CDR1 is SGHAT, CDR2 FQNNGV. This CDR3 has 14 amino acids. The chain's CDR3 is CASSLTSSVGELFF. The CDR3, as DNA: TGTGCCAGCAGCTTAACTAGTTCAGTCGGGGAGCTGTTTTTT.

The rearrangement uses TRBV9 and TRBJ2-2; D unresolved. With 0 bases removed from V and 8 bases from J, the gap between germline ends came to 11 bases. The germline V gene encodes CDR1 SGDLS and CDR2 YYNGEE. The CDR3 is 14 amino acids. The CDR3: CASSVDSTRGELFF. CDR3 coding DNA: TGTGCCAGCAGCGTAGATAGCACCCGAGGGGAGCTGTTTTTT.